This TCR beta chain was found in a study of blood T cell repertoires in COVID-19. Overall study context: Samples of COVID-19 (acute and convalescent) were obtained from the United States, Italy and Spain. From T cells, B-cell-depleted T cells, or PBMCs came the material, which was cDNA or gDNA.

As originally analysed: It was from reference gene primer amplification that nucleated cell counts were estimated. The data were produced by immunoSEQ multiplex PCR, yet TCRdb's version contains in-frame clones alone and is incomplete. V and J calls and clone size follow that table, whereas D and trimming were derived from the DNA. The repertoire holds just over 65,000 clones, roughly 90% seen once, with more than 8% in the top ten. The CDR3 sequence is 18 residues long. Germline loops: CDR1 MNHNS, CDR2 SASEGT. V dropped 3 bases and J dropped 0; count of bases not matched to a gene: 7. The source of this sequence is a man aged 25-45 years with acute or convalescent COVID-19. The specimen was peripheral blood. This sequence joins TRBV6-1 and TRBJ1-5, with 11 bases fitting TRBD1. CDR3 in amino acids: CASSDWDRGKYSNQPQHF. In nucleotides, the CDR3 is TGTGCCAGCAGTGACTGGGACAGGGGGAAATATAGCAATCAGCCCCAGCATTTT.